This T cell receptor (beta chain) appears in the sequencing data of a study of shared clonotypes between healthy human individuals. The assay was immunoSEQ multiplex PCR, and TCRdb's table has in-frame clones only and misses some. The sample includes approximately 2.3 million clones, 93% of them seen just once. V was pared by 5 bases and J by 5 bases, with 10 bases between. The CDR3 runs 12 residues. Germline values: CDR1 SGHNT, CDR2 YENEEA. Sequencing input: naive CD4+ T cells from PBMCs. Regarding subset: CD45RA+ positively selected. The receptor comes from a man in his late teens or twenties in good health. Some clones in this sample may be carry-over from other donors' samples. The J gene is TRBJ2-7, the V gene TRBV11-3, with D perhaps TRBD1 (6 bases). CDR3 loop: CASSRTEDEQYF. In nucleotides, the CDR3 is TGTGCCAGCAGCCGGACAGAAGACGAGCAGTACTTC.